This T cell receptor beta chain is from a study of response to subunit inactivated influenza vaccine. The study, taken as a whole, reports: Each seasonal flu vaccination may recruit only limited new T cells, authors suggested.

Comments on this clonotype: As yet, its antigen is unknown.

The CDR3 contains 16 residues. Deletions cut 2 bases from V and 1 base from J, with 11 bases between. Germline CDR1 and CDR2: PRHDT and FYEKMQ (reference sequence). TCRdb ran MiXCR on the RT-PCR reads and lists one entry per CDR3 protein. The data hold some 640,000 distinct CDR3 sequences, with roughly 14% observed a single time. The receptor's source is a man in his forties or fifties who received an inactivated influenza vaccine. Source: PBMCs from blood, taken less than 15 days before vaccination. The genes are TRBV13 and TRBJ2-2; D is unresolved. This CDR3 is CASSLLRTENTGELFF. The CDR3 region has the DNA TGTGCCAGCAGCTTATTGCGGACCGAGAACACCGGGGAGCTGTTTTTT. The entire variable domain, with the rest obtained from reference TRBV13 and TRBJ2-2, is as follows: AAGVIQSPRHLIKEKRETATLKCYPIPRHDTVYWYQQGPGQDPQFLISFYEKMQSDKGSIPDRFSAQQFSDYHSELNMSSLELGDSALYFCASSLLRTENTGELFFGEGSRLTVL.